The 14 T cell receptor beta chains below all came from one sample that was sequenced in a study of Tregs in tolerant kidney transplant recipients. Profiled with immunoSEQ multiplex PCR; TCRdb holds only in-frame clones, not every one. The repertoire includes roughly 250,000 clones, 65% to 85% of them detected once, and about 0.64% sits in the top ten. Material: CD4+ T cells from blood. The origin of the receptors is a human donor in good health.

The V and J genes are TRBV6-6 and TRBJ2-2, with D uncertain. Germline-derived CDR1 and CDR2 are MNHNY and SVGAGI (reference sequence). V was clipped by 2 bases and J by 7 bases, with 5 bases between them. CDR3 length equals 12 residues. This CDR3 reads CASSYINGELFF. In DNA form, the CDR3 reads TGTGCCAGCAGTTACATCAACGGGGAGCTGTTTTTT.

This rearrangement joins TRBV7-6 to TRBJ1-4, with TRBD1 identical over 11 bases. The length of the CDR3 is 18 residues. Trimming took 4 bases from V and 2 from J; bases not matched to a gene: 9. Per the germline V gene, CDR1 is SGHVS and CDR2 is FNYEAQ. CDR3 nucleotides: TGTGCCAGCAGCTCGCCGGGACAGGGGGTATGGACTAATGAAAAACTGTTTTTT. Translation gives CASSSPGQGVWTNEKLFF.

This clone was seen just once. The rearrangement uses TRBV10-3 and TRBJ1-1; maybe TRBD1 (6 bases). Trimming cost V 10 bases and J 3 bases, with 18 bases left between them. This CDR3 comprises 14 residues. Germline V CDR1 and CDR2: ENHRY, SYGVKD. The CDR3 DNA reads TGTGCCAGCCAGTTTGAGGGGGTGGACACTGAAGCTTTCTTT. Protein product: CASQFEGVDTEAFF.

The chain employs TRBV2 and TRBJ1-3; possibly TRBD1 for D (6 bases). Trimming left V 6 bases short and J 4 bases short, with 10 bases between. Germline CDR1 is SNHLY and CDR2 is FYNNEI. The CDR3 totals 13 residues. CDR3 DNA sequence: TGTGCCAGCAGCAACAGGGAGGGAAACACCATATATTTT. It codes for CASSNREGNTIYF.

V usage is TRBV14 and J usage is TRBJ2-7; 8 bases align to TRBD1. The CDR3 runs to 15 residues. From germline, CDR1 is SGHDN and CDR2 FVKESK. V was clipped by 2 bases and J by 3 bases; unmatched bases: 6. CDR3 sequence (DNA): TGTGCCAGCAGCCAACTGACAGGGGACGGCTACGAGCAGTACTTC. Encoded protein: CASSQLTGDGYEQYF.

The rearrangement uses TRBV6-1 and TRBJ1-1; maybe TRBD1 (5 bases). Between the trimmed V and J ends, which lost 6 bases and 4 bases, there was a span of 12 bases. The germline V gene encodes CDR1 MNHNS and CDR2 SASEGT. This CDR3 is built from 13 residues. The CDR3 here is CASRREGVTEAFF. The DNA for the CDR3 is TGTGCCAGCAGGAGGGAAGGGGTCACTGAAGCTTTCTTT.

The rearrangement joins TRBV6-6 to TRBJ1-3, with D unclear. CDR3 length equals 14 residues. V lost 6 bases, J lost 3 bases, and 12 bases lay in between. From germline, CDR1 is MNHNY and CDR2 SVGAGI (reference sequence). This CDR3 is CASSNKARGNTIYF. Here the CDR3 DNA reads TGTGCCAGCAGCAACAAGGCTCGTGGAAACACCATATATTTT.

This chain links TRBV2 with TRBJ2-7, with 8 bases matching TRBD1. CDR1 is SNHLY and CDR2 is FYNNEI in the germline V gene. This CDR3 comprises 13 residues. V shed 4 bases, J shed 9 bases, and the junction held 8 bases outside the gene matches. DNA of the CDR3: TGTGCCAGCAGTGGGGACAGGCGCCTAGGGCAGTACTTC. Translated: CASSGDRRLGQYF.

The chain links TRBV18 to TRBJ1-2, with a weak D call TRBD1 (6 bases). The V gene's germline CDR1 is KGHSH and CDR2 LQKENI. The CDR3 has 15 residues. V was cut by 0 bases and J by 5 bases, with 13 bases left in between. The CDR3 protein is CASSPPNQGKYGYTF. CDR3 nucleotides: TGTGCCAGCTCACCACCGAATCAGGGGAAGTATGGCTACACCTTC.

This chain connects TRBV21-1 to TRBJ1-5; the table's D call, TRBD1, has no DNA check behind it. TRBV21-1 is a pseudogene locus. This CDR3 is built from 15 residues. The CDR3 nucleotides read TGTGCCAGCAGCAAATCAGGCTTTAGCAATCAGCCCCAGCATTTT. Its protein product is CASSKSGFSNQPQHF.

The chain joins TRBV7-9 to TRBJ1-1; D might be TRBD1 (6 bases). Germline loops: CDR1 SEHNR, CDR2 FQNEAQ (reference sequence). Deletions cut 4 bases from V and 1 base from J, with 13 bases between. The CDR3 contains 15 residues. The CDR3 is CASSSYREGNTEAFF. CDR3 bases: TGTGCCAGCAGCTCCTACAGGGAAGGGAACACTGAAGCTTTCTTT.

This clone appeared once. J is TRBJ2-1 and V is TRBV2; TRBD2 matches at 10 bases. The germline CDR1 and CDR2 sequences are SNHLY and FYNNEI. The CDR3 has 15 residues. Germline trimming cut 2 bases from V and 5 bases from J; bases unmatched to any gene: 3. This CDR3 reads CASSESGRADNEQFF. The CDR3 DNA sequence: TGTGCCAGCAGTGAAAGCGGGAGGGCTGACAATGAGCAGTTCTTC.

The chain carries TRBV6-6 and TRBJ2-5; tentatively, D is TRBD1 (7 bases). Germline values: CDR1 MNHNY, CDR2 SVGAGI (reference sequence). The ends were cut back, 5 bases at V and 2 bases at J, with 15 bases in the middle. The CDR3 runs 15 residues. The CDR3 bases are TGTGCCAGCAGTCCCGCCAGGGGGGTACAAGAGACCCAGTACTTC. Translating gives CASSPARGVQETQYF.

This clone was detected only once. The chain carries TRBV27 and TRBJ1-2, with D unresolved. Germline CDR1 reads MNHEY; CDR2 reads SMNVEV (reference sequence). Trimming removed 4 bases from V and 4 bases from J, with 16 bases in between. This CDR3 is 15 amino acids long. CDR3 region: CASSSYPPGAYGYTF. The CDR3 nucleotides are TGTGCCAGCAGTTCCTACCCCCCGGGTGCCTATGGCTACACCTTC.